These T cell receptor beta chains were read from a single sample in a study of radiotherapy plus CTLA-4 blockade in lung cancer. Some clones are missing from TCRdb's copy, which holds only in-frame ones; the method was immunoSEQ multiplex PCR. The sample contains 70,000 to 85,000 clones, 74% of which appear only once. The source material was peripheral blood, sampled from a patient treated with radiotherapy plus ipilimumab. The receptors come from a human donor with non-small cell lung cancer whose response to radiotherapy plus ipilimumab could not be evaluated. Both conserved end residues are part of each CDR3. Each record gives: clone size, J gene, V gene, D gene, CDR3 protein, CDR3 DNA. The D gene is left open where the match is weak. The size entry is marked missing in some rows and otherwise reads once, few, many or a size class.

clone_size: .; j_call: TRBJ1-1; v_call: TRBV4-2; d_call: .; cdr3_aa: CASSQGTGTEAFF; cdr3_nt: TGTGCCAGCAGCCAAGGAACGGGGACTGAAGCTTTCTTT
clone_size: .; j_call: TRBJ1-1; v_call: TRBV29-1; d_call: .; cdr3_aa: CSVRRQEQAFF; cdr3_nt: TGCAGCGTTCGGAGGCAGGAGCAAGCTTTCTTT
clone_size: .; j_call: TRBJ2-3; v_call: TRBV7-2; d_call: .; cdr3_aa: CASSSYPTDTQYF; cdr3_nt: TGTGCCAGCAGCTCCTACCCCACAGATACGCAGTATTTT
clone_size: once; j_call: TRBJ1-2; v_call: TRBV7-9; d_call: .; cdr3_aa: CASSLRDVLRGGYTF; cdr3_nt: TGTGCCAGCAGCTTAAGGGATGTCCTTAGGGGTGGCTACACCTTC
clone_size: few; j_call: TRBJ1-2; v_call: TRBV15; d_call: TRBD1; cdr3_aa: CATSSPDRTFYGYTF; cdr3_nt: TGTGCCACCAGCAGCCCGGACAGGACCTTCTATGGCTACACCTTC
clone_size: .; j_call: TRBJ1-2; v_call: TRBV27; d_call: .; cdr3_aa: CATATITGSDYGYTF; cdr3_nt: TGTGCCACCGCCACCATCACAGGGTCTGACTATGGCTACACCTTC
clone_size: .; j_call: TRBJ2-2; v_call: TRBV28; d_call: .; cdr3_aa: CASSSLWRGNTGELFF; cdr3_nt: TGTGCCAGCAGTTCTCTGTGGCGGGGGAACACCGGGGAGCTGTTTTTT
clone_size: .; j_call: TRBJ2-2; v_call: TRBV2; d_call: TRBD2; cdr3_aa: CASSRLAGGGGELFF; cdr3_nt: TGTGCCAGCAGCCGACTAGCGGGGGGGGGCGGGGAGCTGTTTTTT
clone_size: once; j_call: TRBJ1-1; v_call: TRBV2; d_call: TRBD1; cdr3_aa: CASIRQGTNTEAFF; cdr3_nt: TGTGCCAGCATCCGACAGGGGACGAACACTGAAGCTTTCTTT
clone_size: few; j_call: TRBJ1-2; v_call: TRBV6-6; d_call: TRBD1; cdr3_aa: CASSLGQESDTF; cdr3_nt: TGTGCCAGCAGTCTTGGACAGGAGAGTGACACCTTC
clone_size: .; j_call: TRBJ2-7; v_call: TRBV9; d_call: TRBD2; cdr3_aa: CASIPRGGRPSYEQYF; cdr3_nt: TGTGCCAGCATCCCCAGGGGCGGGAGGCCCTCCTACGAGCAGTACTTC
clone_size: few; j_call: TRBJ1-4; v_call: TRBV7-9; d_call: TRBD1; cdr3_aa: CASSTWTGVEKLFF; cdr3_nt: TGTGCCAGCAGCACATGGACAGGGGTTGAAAAACTGTTTTTT
clone_size: .; j_call: TRBJ2-7; v_call: TRBV7-2; d_call: TRBD2; cdr3_aa: CASSLALAGYEQYF; cdr3_nt: TGTGCCAGCAGCTTAGCCCTAGCGGGGTACGAGCAGTACTTC
clone_size: few; j_call: TRBJ1-1; v_call: TRBV30; d_call: .; cdr3_aa: CAWSTTPGQTEAFF; cdr3_nt: TGTGCCTGGAGTACTACCCCCGGACAGACTGAAGCTTTCTTT
clone_size: .; j_call: TRBJ2-1; v_call: TRBV20-1; d_call: .; cdr3_aa: CTPQIYNEQFF; cdr3_nt: TGCACTCCGCAGATCTACAATGAGCAGTTCTTC
clone_size: .; j_call: TRBJ2-1; v_call: TRBV9; d_call: TRBD1; cdr3_aa: CASSVSLGLPGQGSNEQFF; cdr3_nt: TGTGCCAGCAGCGTATCCTTGGGCTTACCGGGACAGGGCTCTAATGAGCAGTTCTTC
clone_size: .; j_call: TRBJ2-7; v_call: TRBV4-2; d_call: TRBD2; cdr3_aa: CASSSSGALSYEQYF; cdr3_nt: TGTGCCAGCAGCAGCAGCGGGGCCCTTTCCTACGAGCAGTACTTC
clone_size: .; j_call: TRBJ1-1; v_call: TRBV11-3; d_call: .; cdr3_aa: CASSPGSRSEAFF; cdr3_nt: TGTGCCAGCAGCCCCGGGTCTCGAAGTGAAGCTTTCTTT
clone_size: few; j_call: TRBJ1-4; v_call: TRBV6-5; d_call: .; cdr3_aa: CASIGGGEANEKLFF; cdr3_nt: TGTGCCAGCATAGGCGGGGGGGAAGCTAATGAAAAACTGTTTTTT
clone_size: .; j_call: TRBJ1-1; v_call: TRBV7-3; d_call: .; cdr3_aa: CASSPQGITEAFF; cdr3_nt: TGTGCCAGCAGCCCACAGGGAATCACTGAAGCTTTCTTT
clone_size: .; j_call: TRBJ2-1; v_call: TRBV5-5; d_call: TRBD2; cdr3_aa: CASLTSGGYNEQFF; cdr3_nt: TGTGCCAGCCTGACTAGCGGGGGGTACAATGAGCAGTTCTTC
clone_size: .; j_call: TRBJ2-7; v_call: TRBV18; d_call: TRBD2; cdr3_aa: CASSPRTSGGEKYF; cdr3_nt: TGTGCCAGCTCACCAAGGACTAGCGGGGGGGAGAAGTACTTC
clone_size: .; j_call: TRBJ2-3; v_call: TRBV7-7; d_call: TRBD1; cdr3_aa: CASSLGQGPDTQYF; cdr3_nt: TGTGCCAGCAGCTTAGGACAGGGTCCAGATACGCAGTATTTT
clone_size: once; j_call: TRBJ2-5; v_call: TRBV11-3; d_call: TRBD2; cdr3_aa: CASSLIGGTQETQYF; cdr3_nt: TGTGCCAGCAGCTTAATCGGGGGGACCCAAGAGACCCAGTACTTC
clone_size: .; j_call: TRBJ2-7; v_call: TRBV30; d_call: .; cdr3_aa: CAWSIGQGVEQYF; cdr3_nt: TGTGCCTGGAGTATTGGGCAGGGTGTCGAGCAGTACTTC
clone_size: .; j_call: TRBJ2-4; v_call: TRBV10-1; d_call: TRBD2; cdr3_aa: CASSPNSGRAKNIQYF; cdr3_nt: TGCGCCAGCAGCCCAAATAGCGGGAGAGCCAAAAACATTCAGTACTTC
clone_size: few; j_call: TRBJ2-5; v_call: TRBV6-6; d_call: .; cdr3_aa: CASSYVKETQYF; cdr3_nt: TGTGCCAGCAGCTACGTCAAAGAGACCCAGTACTTC